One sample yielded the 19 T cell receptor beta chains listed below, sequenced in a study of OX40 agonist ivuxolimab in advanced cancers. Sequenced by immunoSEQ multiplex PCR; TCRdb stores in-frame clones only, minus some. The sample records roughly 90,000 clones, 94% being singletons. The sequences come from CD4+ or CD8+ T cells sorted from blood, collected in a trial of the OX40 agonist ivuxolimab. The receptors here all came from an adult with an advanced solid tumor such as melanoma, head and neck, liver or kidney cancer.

Written as DNA, the CDR3 is TGTGCCAGCAGCGAGGACAGGGGGCAGTACTATGGCTACACCTTC. This translates into CASSEDRGQYYGYTF. The chain has TRBV5-6 and TRBJ1-2; TRBD1 matches at 11 bases. The CDR3 is 15 amino acids. Germline V gives CDR1 SGHDT, CDR2 YYEEEE. V gave up 4 bases and J gave up 3 bases; unmatched junction bases: 5.

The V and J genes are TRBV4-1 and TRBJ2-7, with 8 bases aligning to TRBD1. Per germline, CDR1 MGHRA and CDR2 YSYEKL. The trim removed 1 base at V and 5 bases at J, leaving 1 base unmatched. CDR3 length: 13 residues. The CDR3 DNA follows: TGCGCCAGCAGCCAAGCAGGGGGCAACGAGCAGTACTTC. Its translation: CASSQAGGNEQYF.

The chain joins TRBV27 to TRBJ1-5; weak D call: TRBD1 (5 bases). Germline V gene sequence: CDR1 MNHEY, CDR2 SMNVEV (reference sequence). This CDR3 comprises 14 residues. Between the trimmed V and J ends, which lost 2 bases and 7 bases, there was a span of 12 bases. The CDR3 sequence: CASSLVGGVQPQHF. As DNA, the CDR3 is TGTGCCAGCAGTTTAGTTGGGGGTGTACAGCCCCAGCATTTT.

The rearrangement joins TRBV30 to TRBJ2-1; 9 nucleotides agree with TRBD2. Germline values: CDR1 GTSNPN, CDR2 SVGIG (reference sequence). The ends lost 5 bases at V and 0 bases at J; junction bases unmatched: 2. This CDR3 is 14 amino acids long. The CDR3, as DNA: TGTGCCTGGCATAGCGGGAGCTCCTACAATGAGCAGTTCTTC. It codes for CAWHSGSSYNEQFF.

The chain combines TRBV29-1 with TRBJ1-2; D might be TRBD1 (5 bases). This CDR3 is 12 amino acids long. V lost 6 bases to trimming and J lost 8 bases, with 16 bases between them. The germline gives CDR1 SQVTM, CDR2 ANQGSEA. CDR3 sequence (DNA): TGCAGCGTCCCCAGGGAGACGGGGGGCTACACCTTC. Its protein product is CSVPRETGGYTF.

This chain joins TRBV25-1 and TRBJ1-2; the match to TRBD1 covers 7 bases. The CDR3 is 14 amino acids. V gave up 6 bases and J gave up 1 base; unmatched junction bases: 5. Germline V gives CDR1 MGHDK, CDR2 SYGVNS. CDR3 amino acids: CASSPTGYNYGYTF. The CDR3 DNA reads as TGTGCCAGCAGCCCGACAGGGTATAACTATGGCTACACCTTC.

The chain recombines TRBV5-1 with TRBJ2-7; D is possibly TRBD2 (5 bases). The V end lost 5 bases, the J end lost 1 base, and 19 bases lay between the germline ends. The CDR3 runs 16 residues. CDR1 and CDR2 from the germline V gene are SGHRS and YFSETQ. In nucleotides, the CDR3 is TGCGCCAGCAGAGCAGCGGCCAGCGGTTCATCCTACGAGCAGTACTTC. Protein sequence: CASRAAASGSSYEQYF.

This chain's CDR3 is CASAPTNEQFF. In DNA, the CDR3 is TGTGCCAGCGCCCCTACCAATGAGCAGTTCTTC. V and J are TRBV2 and TRBJ2-1, with D unclear. Trimming pared 8 bases from V and 6 bases from J, leaving 8 bases between. Germline V gene lookup returns CDR1 SNHLY and CDR2 FYNNEI. The CDR3 spans 11 residues.

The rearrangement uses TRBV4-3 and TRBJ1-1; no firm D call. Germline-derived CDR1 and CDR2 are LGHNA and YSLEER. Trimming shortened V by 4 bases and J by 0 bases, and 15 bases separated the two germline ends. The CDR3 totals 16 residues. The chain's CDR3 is CASSLSMSEVNTEAFF. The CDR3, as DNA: TGCGCCAGCAGCCTTTCCATGTCGGAAGTGAACACTGAAGCTTTCTTT.

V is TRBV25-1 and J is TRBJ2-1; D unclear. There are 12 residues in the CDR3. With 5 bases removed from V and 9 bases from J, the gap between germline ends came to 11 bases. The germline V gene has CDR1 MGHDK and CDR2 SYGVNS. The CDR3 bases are TGTGCCAGCAGTTTCGGAGATGGTGAGCAGTTCTTC. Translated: CASSFGDGEQFF.

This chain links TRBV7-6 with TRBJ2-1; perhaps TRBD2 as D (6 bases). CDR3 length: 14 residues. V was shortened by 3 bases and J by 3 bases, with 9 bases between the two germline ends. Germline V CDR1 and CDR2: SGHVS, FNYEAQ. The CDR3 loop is CASSFPGLYNEQFF. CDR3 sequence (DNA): TGTGCCAGCAGCTTCCCGGGACTCTACAATGAGCAGTTCTTC. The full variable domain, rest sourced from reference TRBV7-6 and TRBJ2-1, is GAGVSQSPRYKVTKRGQDVALRCDPISGHVSLYWYRQALGQGPEFLTYFNYEAQQDKSGLPNDRFSAERPEGSISTLTIQRTEQRDSAMYRCASSFPGLYNEQFFGPGTRLTVL.

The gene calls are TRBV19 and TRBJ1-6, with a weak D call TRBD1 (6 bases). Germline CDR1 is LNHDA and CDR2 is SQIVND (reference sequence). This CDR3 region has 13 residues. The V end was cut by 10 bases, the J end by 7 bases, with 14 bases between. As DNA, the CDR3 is TGTGCCACCTCGACAGGTCAAAATTCACCCCTCCACTTT. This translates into CATSTGQNSPLHF.

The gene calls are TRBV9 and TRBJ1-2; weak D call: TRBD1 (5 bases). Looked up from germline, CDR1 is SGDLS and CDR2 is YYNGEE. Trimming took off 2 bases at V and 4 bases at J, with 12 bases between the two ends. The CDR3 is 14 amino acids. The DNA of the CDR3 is TGTGCCAGCAGCGTGGCAGGGTCGCCCTATGGCTACACCTTC. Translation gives CASSVAGSPYGYTF.

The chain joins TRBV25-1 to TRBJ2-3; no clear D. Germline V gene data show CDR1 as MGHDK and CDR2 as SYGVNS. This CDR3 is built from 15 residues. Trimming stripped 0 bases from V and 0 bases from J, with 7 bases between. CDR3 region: CASSEYSSSTDTQYF. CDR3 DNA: TGTGCCAGCAGTGAATACAGCTCTAGCACAGATACGCAGTATTTT.

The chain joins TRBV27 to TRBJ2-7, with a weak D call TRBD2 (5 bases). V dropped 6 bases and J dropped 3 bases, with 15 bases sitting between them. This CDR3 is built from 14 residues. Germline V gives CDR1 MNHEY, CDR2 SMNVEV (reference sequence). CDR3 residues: CASSFGPGVYEQYF. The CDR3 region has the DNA TGTGCCAGCAGCTTCGGGCCCGGGGTCTACGAGCAGTACTTC.

CDR3 amino acids: CSATGGSNQPQHF. DNA of the CDR3: TGCAGCGCGACAGGGGGTAGCAATCAGCCCCAGCATTTT. The chain employs TRBV29-1 and TRBJ1-5, with TRBD1 matching over 9 bases. Germline values: CDR1 SQVTM, CDR2 ANQGSEA. Trimming at V came to 7 bases and at J to 0 bases, leaving 1 base not matched to a gene. The CDR3 sequence is 13 residues long.

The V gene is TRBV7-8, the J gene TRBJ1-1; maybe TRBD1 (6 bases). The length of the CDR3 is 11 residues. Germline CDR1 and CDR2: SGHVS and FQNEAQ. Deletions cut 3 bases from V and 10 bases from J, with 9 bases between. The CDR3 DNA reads TGTGCCAGCAGCTTGGGGGGCGCAGCTTTCTTT. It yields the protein CASSLGGAAFF.

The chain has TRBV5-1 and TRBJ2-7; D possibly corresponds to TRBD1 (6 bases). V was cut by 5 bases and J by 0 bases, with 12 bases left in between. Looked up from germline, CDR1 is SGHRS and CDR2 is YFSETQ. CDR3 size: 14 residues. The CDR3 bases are TGCGCCAGCAGGATGGGACACGACTCCTACGAGCAGTACTTC. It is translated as CASRMGHDSYEQYF. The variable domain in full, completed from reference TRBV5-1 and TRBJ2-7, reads KAGVTQTPRYLIKTRGQQVTLSCSPISGHRSVSWYQQTPGQGLQFLFEYFSETQRNKGNFPGRFSGRQFSNSRSEMNVSTLELGDSALYLCASRMGHDSYEQYFGPGTRLTVT.

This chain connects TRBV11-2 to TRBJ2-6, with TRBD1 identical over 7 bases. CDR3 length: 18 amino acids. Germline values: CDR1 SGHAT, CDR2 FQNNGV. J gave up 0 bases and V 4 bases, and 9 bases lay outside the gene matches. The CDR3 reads CASSWYRGILSGANVLTF. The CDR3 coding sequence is TGTGCCAGCAGCTGGTACAGGGGCATCCTCTCTGGGGCCAACGTCCTGACTTTC.